These T cell receptor beta chains were read from a single sample in a study of STAT3 mutations in large granular lymphocyte leukemia. Generated by immunoSEQ multiplex PCR, the TCRdb table keeps only in-frame clones and is missing some. The sample holds approximately 5,900 clones, about 35% seen once. Sequencing was performed on peripheral blood mononuclear cells. These receptors were collected from a woman in her thirties or forties with T-cell large granular lymphocyte leukemia. Some clones in this sample may be carry-over from other donors' samples. Each CDR3 is given with its conserved first and last residue.

J: TRBJ1-2; V: TRBV19; CDR3: CASSIAQGASNYGYTF
J: TRBJ1-5; V: TRBV18; CDR3: CASSKDSNQPQHF
J: TRBJ2-7; V: TRBV28; CDR3: CASSRSYEQYF
J: TRBJ2-5; V: TRBV9; CDR3: CASSETQYF
J: TRBJ1-2; V: TRBV4-3; CDR3: CASSQALLLGYTF
J: TRBJ1-2; V: TRBV29-1; CDR3: CSVGGNDYGYTF
J: TRBJ1-3; V: TRBV6-1; CDR3: CASSDLHDNSGNTIYF
J: TRBJ2-3; V: TRBV5-1; CDR3: CASSLELAGGPDTQYF
J: TRBJ1-4; V: TRBV5-5; CDR3: CASSPGPVATNEKLFF
J: TRBJ1-3; V: TRBV5-4; CDR3: CASSFDRNSGNTIYF